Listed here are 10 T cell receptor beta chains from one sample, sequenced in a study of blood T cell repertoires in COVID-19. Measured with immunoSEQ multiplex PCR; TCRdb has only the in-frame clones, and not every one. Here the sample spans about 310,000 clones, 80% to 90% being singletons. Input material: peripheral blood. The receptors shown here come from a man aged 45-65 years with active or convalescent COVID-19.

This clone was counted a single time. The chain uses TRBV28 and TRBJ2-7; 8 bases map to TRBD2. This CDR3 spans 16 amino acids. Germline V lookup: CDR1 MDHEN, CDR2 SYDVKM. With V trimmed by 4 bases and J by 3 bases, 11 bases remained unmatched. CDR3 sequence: CASSSSTRGGYYEQYF. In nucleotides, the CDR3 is TGTGCCAGCAGTTCGTCCACACGGGGGGGGTACTACGAGCAGTACTTC.

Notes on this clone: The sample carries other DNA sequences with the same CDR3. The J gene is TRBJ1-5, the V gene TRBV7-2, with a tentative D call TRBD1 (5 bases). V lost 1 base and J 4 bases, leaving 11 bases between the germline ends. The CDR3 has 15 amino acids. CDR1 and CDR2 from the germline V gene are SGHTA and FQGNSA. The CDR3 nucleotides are TGTGCCAGCAGCTTAGGCGGCCAGGGTAATCAGCCCCAGCATTTT. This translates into CASSLGGQGNQPQHF.

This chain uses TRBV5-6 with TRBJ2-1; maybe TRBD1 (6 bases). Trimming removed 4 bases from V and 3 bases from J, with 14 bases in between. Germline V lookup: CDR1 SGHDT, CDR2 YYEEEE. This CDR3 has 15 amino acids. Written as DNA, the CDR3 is TGTGCCAGCAGCCTCGGGCAGGGGATCTACAATGAGCAGTTCTTC. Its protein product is CASSLGQGIYNEQFF.

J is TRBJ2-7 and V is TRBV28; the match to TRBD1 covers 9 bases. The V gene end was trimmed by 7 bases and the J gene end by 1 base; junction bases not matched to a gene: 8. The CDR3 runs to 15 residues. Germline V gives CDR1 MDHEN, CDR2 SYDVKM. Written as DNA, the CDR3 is TGTGCCAGCACCTACTACGGACAGGGGTCCTACGAGCAGTACTTC. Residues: CASTYYGQGSYEQYF.

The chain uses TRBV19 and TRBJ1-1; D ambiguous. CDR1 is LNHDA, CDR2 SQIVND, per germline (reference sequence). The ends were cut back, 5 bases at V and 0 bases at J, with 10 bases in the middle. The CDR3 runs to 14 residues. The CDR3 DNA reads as TGTGCCAGTAGTTGGGGAGGTATGAACACTGAAGCTTTCTTT. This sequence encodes CASSWGGMNTEAFF.

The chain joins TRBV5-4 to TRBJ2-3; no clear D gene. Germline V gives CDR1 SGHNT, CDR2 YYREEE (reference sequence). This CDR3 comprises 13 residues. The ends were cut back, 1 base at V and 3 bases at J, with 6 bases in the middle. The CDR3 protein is CASSLFGTDTQYF. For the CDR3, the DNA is TGTGCCAGCAGCTTGTTCGGGACAGATACGCAGTATTTT.

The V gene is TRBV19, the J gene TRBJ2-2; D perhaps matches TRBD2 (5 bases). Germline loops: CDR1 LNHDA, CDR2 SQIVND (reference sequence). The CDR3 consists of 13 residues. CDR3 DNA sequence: TGTGGGTCGGGTTTGGAGGACACCGGGGAGCTGTTTTTT. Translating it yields CGSGLEDTGELFF.

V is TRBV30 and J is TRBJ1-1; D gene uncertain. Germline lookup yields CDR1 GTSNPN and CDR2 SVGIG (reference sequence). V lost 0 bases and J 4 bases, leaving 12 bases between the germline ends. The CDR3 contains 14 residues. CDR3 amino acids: CAWSVLRTVTEAFF. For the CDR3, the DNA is TGTGCCTGGAGTGTACTCCGCACGGTCACTGAAGCTTTCTTT.

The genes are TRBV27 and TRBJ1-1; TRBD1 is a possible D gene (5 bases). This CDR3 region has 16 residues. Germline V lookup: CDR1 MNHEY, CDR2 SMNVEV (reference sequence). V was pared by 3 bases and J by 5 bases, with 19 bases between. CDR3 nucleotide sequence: TGTGCCAGCAGTTTCGCGTCGTCAGGGATCGAGACTGAAGCTTTCTTT. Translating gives CASSFASSGIETEAFF.

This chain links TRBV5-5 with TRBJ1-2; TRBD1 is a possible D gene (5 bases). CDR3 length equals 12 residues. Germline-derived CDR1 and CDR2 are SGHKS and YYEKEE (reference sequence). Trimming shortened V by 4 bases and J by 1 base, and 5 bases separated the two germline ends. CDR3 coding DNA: TGTGCCAGCAGCGACAGTAACTATGGCTACACCTTC. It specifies CASSDSNYGYTF. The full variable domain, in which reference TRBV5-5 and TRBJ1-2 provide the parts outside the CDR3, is DAGVTQSPTHLIKTRGQQVTLRCSPISGHKSVSWYQQVLGQGPQFIFQYYEKEERGRGNFPDRFSARQFPNYSSELNVNALLLGDSALYLCASSDSNYGYTFGSGTRLTVV.